The rows below give T cell receptor beta chains drawn from one sample of a study of control samples from healthy donors and cancer patients. Sequenced by immunoSEQ multiplex PCR; TCRdb stores in-frame clones only, minus some. The table records 100,000 to 150,000 clones, 87% of them present only once. The source material was blood. These TCRs come from a man younger than 35 in good health. Each CDR3 is given with its conserved first and last residue. A D gene is named only where the DNA matches it firmly. Clone size, where shown, is once, few, many, or a class for clones that have expanded.

TRBV19	TRBJ2-5	.	.	CASSMEWREETQYF	TGTGCCAGTAGTATGGAGTGGCGGGAAGAGACCCAGTACTTC
TRBV10-3	TRBJ1-4	.	TRBD1	CAISAGGAGTTTNEKLFF	TGTGCCATCAGTGCAGGGGGCGCAGGAACAACAACTAATGAAAAACTGTTTTTT
TRBV7-9	TRBJ1-1	once	.	CASSLALMDTEAFF	TGTGCCAGCAGCTTAGCACTGATGGACACTGAAGCTTTCTTT
TRBV7-2	TRBJ2-2	.	TRBD2	CASSSAIFGRAFTGELFF	TGTGCCAGCAGCTCAGCCATCTTCGGGAGGGCCTTCACCGGGGAGCTGTTTTTT
TRBV28	TRBJ1-2	.	.	CASSFIRQSGGYTF	TGTGCCAGCAGTTTCATTCGGCAGTCCGGCGGCTACACCTTC
TRBV24-1	TRBJ2-2	.	TRBD1	CATSDPGQVTGELFF	TGTGCCACCAGTGACCCGGGACAGGTCACCGGGGAGCTGTTTTTT
TRBV5-4	TRBJ1-2	.	.	CASSPDTGFGYGYTF	TGTGCCAGCAGCCCCGATACAGGGTTCGGCTATGGCTACACCTTC
TRBV6-4	TRBJ2-1	.	TRBD2	CASSDSLAGGNEQFF	TGTGCCAGCAGTGACTCACTAGCGGGAGGCAATGAGCAGTTCTTC
TRBV7-9	TRBJ1-4	.	.	CASSLTGLREKLFF	TGTGCCAGCAGTCTTACAGGGTTGAGAGAAAAACTGTTTTTT
TRBV27	TRBJ2-3	.	TRBD2	CASSLGGLAGRSTDTQYF	TGTGCCAGCAGTTTAGGCGGACTAGCGGGTCGTAGCACAGATACGCAGTATTTT
TRBV27	TRBJ1-1	.	TRBD1	CASSLGQGNTEAFF	TGTGCCAGCAGTTTGGGACAGGGAAACACTGAAGCTTTCTTT
TRBV10-3	TRBJ1-2	.	.	CAISGSGKEGYTF	TGTGCCATCAGTGGATCAGGGAAAGAAGGCTACACCTTC
TRBV7-3	TRBJ2-1	.	TRBD2	CASSPRTSGRVKYNEQFF	TGTGCCAGCAGCCCCCGGACTAGCGGGAGGGTTAAGTACAATGAGCAGTTCTTC
TRBV24-1	TRBJ1-4	.	.	CATSDPQEKLFF	TGTGCCACCAGTGATCCACAGGAAAAACTGTTTTTT
TRBV28	TRBJ2-7	.	.	CASSLGREYEQYF	TGTGCCAGCAGTTTAGGCAGGGAATACGAGCAGTACTTC
TRBV6-1	TRBJ1-5	few	.	CASSEMSRGLNQPQHF	TGTGCCAGCAGTGAAATGTCGCGGGGGCTCAATCAGCCCCAGCATTTT
TRBV19	TRBJ1-2	.	.	CATSLQGNNYGYTF	TGTGCCACCTCCCTTCAGGGTAATAACTATGGCTACACCTTC
TRBV6-6	TRBJ1-6	.	.	CASSYSQGYNSPLHF	TGTGCCAGCAGTTACTCACAGGGTTATAATTCACCCCTCCACTTT
TRBV6-5	TRBJ1-2	.	.	CASSYEETGSYTF	TGTGCCAGCAGTTACGAGGAAACAGGGAGCTACACCTTC
TRBV7-2	TRBJ2-7	.	.	CASSFSETFSYEQYF	TGTGCCAGCAGCTTTTCTGAGACTTTCTCCTACGAGCAGTACTTC
TRBV2	TRBJ2-7	.	TRBD2	CASTRPGLAPYEQYF	TGTGCCAGCACTCGACCGGGACTAGCGCCTTACGAGCAGTACTTC
TRBV24-1	TRBJ2-7	.	.	CATSDTGYEQYF	TGTGCCACCAGTGATACAGGGTACGAGCAGTACTTC
TRBV19	TRBJ1-2	.	.	CASSISGPYGYTF	TGTGCCAGTAGTATTTCAGGACCCTATGGCTACACCTTC
TRBV3-1/TRBV3-2	TRBJ2-6	.	TRBD1	CASSPSRWTGGLPGANVLTF	TGTGCCAGCAGCCCAAGCCGCTGGACAGGGGGACTACCTGGGGCCAACGTCCTGACTTTC
TRBV10-1	TRBJ1-4	.	.	CASSVSLGNEKLFF	TGCGCCAGCAGTGTCTCATTAGGTAATGAAAAACTGTTTTTT
TRBV6-6	TRBJ2-3	.	TRBD2	CASNGLAGRDTQYF	TGTGCCAGCAATGGACTAGCGGGTAGGGATACGCAGTATTTT
TRBV9	TRBJ1-1	once	.	CASSVNINTEAFF	TGTGCCAGCAGCGTAAATATAAACACTGAAGCTTTCTTT
TRBV19	TRBJ1-4	.	.	CASSIDAPAGEKLFF	TGTGCCAGTAGTATAGATGCCCCGGCCGGCGAAAAACTGTTTTTT